What follows are 18 T cell receptor beta chains derived from one specimen sequenced in a study of shared clonotypes between healthy human individuals. Only in-frame clones appear in the TCRdb table, and some are missing; sequencing was by immunoSEQ multiplex PCR. The sample holds 490,000 or so clones, around 80% seen once. Input material: PBMCs. These receptors came from a woman between 40 and 55 years old in good health. Some clones in this sample may be carry-over from other donors' samples.

The rearrangement joins TRBV7-2 to TRBJ1-5, with TRBD1 identical over 7 bases. This CDR3 is built from 12 residues. Losses at the gene ends were 5 bases for V and 6 bases for J; bases not matched to a gene: 1. The germline V gene has CDR1 SGHTA and CDR2 FQGNSA. The DNA of the CDR3 is TGTGCCAGCAGCCAGGGGGGTCAGCCCCAGCATTTT. Its translation is CASSQGGQPQHF. The whole variable domain, remainder taken from reference TRBV7-2 and TRBJ1-5, is GAGVSQSPSNKVTEKGKDVELRCDPISGHTALYWYRQSLGQGLEFLIYFQGNSAPDKSGLPSDRFSAERTGGSVSTLTIQRTQQEDSAVYLCASSQGGQPQHFGDGTRLSIL.

V usage is TRBV5-1 and J usage is TRBJ2-2; 8 positions agree with TRBD2. Germline CDR1 reads SGHRS; CDR2 reads YFSETQ. There are 17 residues in the CDR3. Trimming removed 0 bases from V and 1 base from J; junction bases left unmatched: 5. The CDR3 DNA is TGCGCCAGCAGCTTGGGATCTAGCGGGCTGAACACCGGGGAGCTGTTTTTT. Translated, it gives CASSLGSSGLNTGELFF.

This chain joins TRBV28 and TRBJ1-1, with 11 bases identical to TRBD1. Germline assignment: CDR1 MDHEN and CDR2 SYDVKM. Losses at the gene ends were 7 bases for V and 3 bases for J; bases not matched to a gene: 7. The CDR3 extends over 15 amino acids. As DNA, the CDR3 is TGTGCCAGCAACGAGGGGACAGGGGGTGACACTGAAGCTTTCTTT. It translates to CASNEGTGGDTEAFF.

The chain joins TRBV28 to TRBJ2-5; 7 bases fit TRBD1. The J call may be in error: the DNA end matches TRBJ2-7 better. The CDR3 spans 14 residues. Germline V gene lookup returns CDR1 MDHEN and CDR2 SYDVKM. CDR3 amino acids: CASSSTGTDYEQYF. The CDR3 DNA reads TGTGCCAGCAGTTCTACTGGGACAGACTACGAGCAGTACTTC.

J is TRBJ2-5 and V is TRBV5-1; 8 positions match TRBD2. The CDR3 sequence is 15 residues long. V dropped 4 bases and J dropped 2; count of bases not matched to a gene: 7. Germline CDR1 is SGHRS and CDR2 is YFSETQ. The CDR3 coding sequence is TGCGCCAGCAGCAATGGGGCTAGCGGGCAAGAGACCCAGTACTTC. Translating it yields CASSNGASGQETQYF. Full variable domain (outside the CDR3, taken from reference TRBV5-1 and TRBJ2-5): KAGVTQTPRYLIKTRGQQVTLSCSPISGHRSVSWYQQTPGQGLQFLFEYFSETQRNKGNFPGRFSGRQFSNSRSEMNVSTLELGDSALYLCASSNGASGQETQYFGPGTRLLVL.

J is TRBJ2-1 and V is TRBV5-6; D not certain. This CDR3 spans 15 amino acids. In germline, CDR1 is SGHDT, CDR2 YYEEEE. V was trimmed by 4 bases and J by 6 bases, leaving 17 bases between them. This CDR3 is CASSLPSIATNEQFF. CDR3 nucleotide sequence: TGTGCCAGCAGCCTCCCCTCCATAGCCACCAATGAGCAGTTCTTC.

The chain carries TRBV18 and TRBJ2-3; D possibly corresponds to TRBD2 (6 bases). Germline V gene sequence: CDR1 KGHSH, CDR2 LQKENI. The CDR3 is made up of 15 amino acids. Trimming took 8 bases from V and 6 from J, leaving 21 bases between them. The CDR3 DNA sequence: TGTGCCAGCGGAAAATGGACGGGAGAGGGGGATACGCAGTATTTT. The encoded protein is CASGKWTGEGDTQYF.

The genes are TRBV6-1 and TRBJ2-1; 9 positions agree with TRBD1. The germline V gene has CDR1 MNHNS and CDR2 SASEGT. The CDR3 is 15 amino acids. The junction had 10 bases not matched to a gene; V was cut back by 5 bases and J by 8 bases. DNA of the CDR3: TGTGCCAGCAGTTCTGCGGGACAGGGTAGGCATGAGCAGTTCTTC. Amino acid sequence: CASSSAGQGRHEQFF.

This clone was counted between two and nine times. This chain joins TRBV5-6 and TRBJ1-5; 7 nucleotides agree with TRBD1. Germline assignment: CDR1 SGHDT and CDR2 YYEEEE. The CDR3 extends over 14 amino acids. With 4 bases clipped from V and 3 bases from J, the junction kept 4 bases outside the gene matches. The DNA of the CDR3 is TGTGCCAGCAGCCGTGGGACAGACAATCAGCCCCAGCATTTT. Translated: CASSRGTDNQPQHF.

J is TRBJ2-2 and V is TRBV7-3; no clear D gene. The CDR3 spans 14 residues. Trimming removed 3 bases at V and 4 bases at J, with 9 bases between. The germline CDR1 and CDR2 sequences are SGHTA and FQGTGA. In DNA, the CDR3 is TGTGCCAGCAGCTTGGGGATGGTCACCGGGGAGCTGTTTTTT. Translating it yields CASSLGMVTGELFF.

The V gene is TRBV15, the J gene TRBJ2-7; no firm D call. Germline values: CDR1 LNHNV, CDR2 YYDKDF (reference sequence). CDR3 size: 15 residues. V lost 0 bases and J 2 bases, leaving 11 bases between the germline ends. The CDR3 nucleotides read TGTGCCACCAGCAGAGATTTGGCAAGCCCCTACGAGCAGTACTTC. This gives the protein CATSRDLASPYEQYF.

The rearrangement uses TRBV4-1 and TRBJ1-5; possibly TRBD1 for D (6 bases). CDR1 MGHRA and CDR2 YSYEKL come from the germline V gene. Trimming took 0 bases from V and 2 from J, leaving 11 bases between them. The CDR3 totals 16 residues. This CDR3 reads CASSQDGGVGNQPQHF. The CDR3 DNA reads as TGCGCCAGCAGCCAAGACGGGGGCGTCGGCAATCAGCCCCAGCATTTT.

V usage is TRBV30 and J usage is TRBJ1-2; 7 positions agree with TRBD1. The germline gives CDR1 GTSNPN, CDR2 SVGIG (reference sequence). Trimming at V came to 5 bases and at J to 0 bases, leaving 6 bases not matched to a gene. CDR3 size: 14 residues. Written as DNA, the CDR3 is TGTGCCTGGGAAACCGGGACAGCTAACTATGGCTACACCTTC. This sequence encodes CAWETGTANYGYTF.

The rearrangement links TRBV28 to TRBJ2-1; perhaps TRBD2 as D (5 bases). V lost 4 bases and J lost 6, with 16 bases in between. This CDR3 has 15 residues. Germline lookup yields CDR1 MDHEN and CDR2 SYDVKM. The CDR3: CASSSTGNLPNEQFF. In DNA, the CDR3 is TGTGCCAGCAGTTCAACGGGGAACCTTCCCAATGAGCAGTTCTTC.

The chain employs TRBV12-5 and TRBJ2-7; D uncertain. Germline V gives CDR1 LGHNT, CDR2 FRNRAP. This CDR3 contains 14 residues. Trimming removed 7 bases at V and 4 bases at J, with 17 bases between. The CDR3 spells CASAPGPRVYEQYF. In nucleotides, the CDR3 is TGTGCTAGTGCCCCCGGGCCAAGGGTTTACGAGCAGTACTTC.

This clone came up many times. The chain has TRBV11-2 and TRBJ2-7; D unresolved. This CDR3 region has 14 residues. V was clipped by 6 bases and J by 3 bases, with 15 bases between them. Looked up from germline, CDR1 is SGHAT and CDR2 is FQNNGV. This CDR3 is CASSQTPPYYEQYF. In nucleotides, the CDR3 is TGTGCCAGCAGTCAAACCCCCCCCTACTACGAGCAGTACTTC.

This chain connects TRBV7-2 to TRBJ2-1, with D possibly called TRBD1 or TRBD2 (5 bases each). Trimming cost V 1 base and J 10 bases, with 26 bases left between them. CDR3 length: 18 amino acids. Germline V gene lookup returns CDR1 SGHTA and CDR2 FQGNSA. The DNA of the CDR3 is TGTGCCAGCAGCTTAGATGGACATGGGGGACCAGGATATGGCGAGCAGTTCTTC. Translation: CASSLDGHGGPGYGEQFF.

Many counts were recorded for this clone. V usage is TRBV7-9 and J usage is TRBJ2-1; 13 nucleotides agree with TRBD2. Per the germline V gene, CDR1 is SEHNR and CDR2 is FQNEAQ (reference sequence). This CDR3 has 15 amino acids. With 5 bases clipped from V and 8 bases from J, the junction kept 6 bases outside the gene matches. The CDR3 protein is CASSQRTSGSDEQFF. The CDR3 DNA follows: TGTGCCAGCAGCCAAAGGACTAGCGGGAGCGATGAGCAGTTCTTC.